The following is a T cell receptor (beta chain) sequence with its context. Its specificity is not known. These data come from a study of cytomegalovirus exposure and HLA in healthy donors. Broader study findings: Later on, a genetic analysis was performed. It linked a missense variant in DCLRE1C with V- and J-gene trimming of TCR beta. Fewer N-insertions (relative to the roughly 730-donor mean) were reportedly seen in an Asian-associated ancestry cluster in a later analysis.

Primers included in the PCR were 60 Vbeta and 13 Jbeta primers. The data were produced by immunoSEQ multiplex PCR, yet TCRdb's version contains in-frame clones alone and is incomplete. Of approximately 190,000 clones listed, about three quarters are singletons. Material for sequencing was PBMCs. The receptor was isolated from a woman aged 25 to 45 in good health and CMV-seropositive.

The CDR3 bases are TGTGCCAGCAGTGGAGGCCACCTCCCTTCTGGGGCCAACGTCCTGACTTTC. As protein: CASSGGHLPSGANVLTF. The chain joins TRBV2 to TRBJ2-6; D is uncertain. This CDR3 has 17 amino acids. Per germline, CDR1 SNHLY and CDR2 FYNNEI. V was clipped by 4 bases and J by 1 base, with 14 bases between them.